This T cell receptor (beta chain) was identified in a study of blood T cell repertoires in COVID-19. Overall study: From the United States, Italy and Spain came samples of acute and convalescent COVID-19. The analysed material was cDNA or gDNA that came from T cells, B-cell-depleted T cells, or PBMCs.

The CDR3 is made up of 15 amino acids. V lost 5 bases and J lost 3; bases outside the gene matches: 8. Per the germline V gene, CDR1 is MNHEY and CDR2 is SMNVEV (reference sequence). Libraries were prepared by immunoSEQ multiplex PCR; TCRdb keeps only in-frame clonotypes and omits some of them. Of more than 110,000 clones in the sample, about 84% were seen once. The chain is built from TRBV27 and TRBJ2-7; 9 bases fit TRBD1. The origin of this receptor is a human donor in a cohort sampled during active COVID-19. Sequenced material: peripheral blood. The CDR3 sequence is CASSVLQGAGYEQYF. Here the CDR3 DNA reads TGTGCCAGCAGTGTATTACAGGGGGCTGGCTACGAGCAGTACTTC.